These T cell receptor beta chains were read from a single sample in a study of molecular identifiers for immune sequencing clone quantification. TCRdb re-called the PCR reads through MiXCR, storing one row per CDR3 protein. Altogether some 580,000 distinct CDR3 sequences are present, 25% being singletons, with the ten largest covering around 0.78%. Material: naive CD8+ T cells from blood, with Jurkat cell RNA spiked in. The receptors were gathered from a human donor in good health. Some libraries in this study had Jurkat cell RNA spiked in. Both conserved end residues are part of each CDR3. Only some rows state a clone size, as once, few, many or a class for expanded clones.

CSAWTGTSGNYEQYF	TRBV20-1	TRBJ2-7	few
CATETGGGETQYF	TRBV10-3	TRBJ2-5	many
CSAQILYEQYF	TRBV20-1	TRBJ2-7	many
CSAPPPGTGEREKLFF	TRBV20-1	TRBJ1-4	many
CASSNPGTWTDLLAKNIQYF	TRBV21-1	TRBJ2-4	few
CASSLGAGSTEAFF	TRBV11-2	TRBJ1-1	many
CAWSVGQGTDTQYF	TRBV30	TRBJ2-3	once
CASTPTGSLADTQYF	TRBV7-2	TRBJ2-3	.
CASSLARDSPKVEQYF	TRBV7-9	TRBJ2-7	many
CASSFSASGNYKQYF	TRBV5-3	TRBJ2-7	.
CASSQIVGSYNEQFF	TRBV4-3	TRBJ2-1	.
CASSPVMDVTSYEQYF	TRBV7-9	TRBJ2-7	few
CAWNPPGLAAYEQFF	TRBV30	TRBJ2-1	many
CASGTGRNQPQHF	TRBV6-2/TRBV6-3	TRBJ1-5	many
CASSLASSYGQYF	TRBV7-6	TRBJ2-7	.
CASSEHISGNTIYF	TRBV7-9	TRBJ1-3	many
CASSTFEQGYQETQYF	TRBV25-1	TRBJ2-5	few
CAPSLLSGPSGGGAWTDTQYF	TRBV7-2	TRBJ2-3	.